The present T cell receptor beta chain was sequenced within a study of cytomegalovirus exposure and HLA in healthy donors. Notes on this clone: What it binds is unknown.

Study conclusions and caveats: Several of the most significant clusters appeared, in a later analysis, to be linked to common viral pathogens. Cytomegalovirus-associated status was assigned to about 160 TCR beta chains. Earlier analysis found most TCR beta V segments productive about 87% or about 30% of the time.

Primers for the PCR totalled 60 Vbeta and 13 Jbeta. TCRdb keeps only in-frame clones here, not all; method: immunoSEQ multiplex PCR. The sample records roughly 80,000 clones, roughly 80% being singletons. V was trimmed by 5 bases and J by 5 bases, leaving 10 bases between them. The CDR3 spans 13 residues. Germline V gene sequence: CDR1 MNHEY, CDR2 SVGAGI. The sample taken for sequencing was PBMCs. This clonotype was obtained from a middle-aged woman in good health and CMV-seronegative. This chain connects TRBV6-5 to TRBJ1-5; D not certain. This CDR3 is CASSRGQDQPQHF. CDR3 nucleotide sequence: TGTGCCAGCAGTCGAGGGCAGGATCAGCCCCAGCATTTT.